This passage covers 29 T cell receptor beta chains from one sample sequenced in a study of T cell responses to AZD1222 COVID-19 vaccine. The table came from immunoSEQ multiplex PCR; TCRdb's copy has only in-frame clones and leaves some out. The repertoire has approximately 180,000 clones, around 89% of them found once; the top ten carry roughly 4%. The sample was peripheral blood, taken 28 days after the second dose of the MenACWY control vaccine. The source of these receptors is an adult who received the MenACWY meningococcal vaccine as a control.

This clone was counted a few times. The chain is built from TRBV11-3 and TRBJ2-4; TRBD1 aligns across 10 bases. Germline V CDR1 and CDR2: SGHNT, YENEEA. The CDR3 runs to 18 residues. V shed 4 bases, J shed 2 bases, and the junction held 11 bases outside the gene matches. CDR3 nucleotide sequence: TGTGCCAGCAGCTCCTATTGCCGACAGGGGGCAACCAAAAACATTCAGTACTTC. Translating gives CASSSYCRQGATKNIQYF.

The V and J genes are TRBV6-2 or TRBV6-3 and TRBJ1-4; D gene unclear. The V end lost 2 bases, the J end lost 8 bases, and 6 bases lay between the germline ends. Germline V lookup: CDR1 MNHEY, CDR2 SVGEGT. The CDR3 length is 12 residues. CDR3 bases: TGTGCCAGCAGTTACCTGGGGGAAAAACTGTTTTTT. Translated: CASSYLGEKLFF.

This clone was detected only once. V and J are TRBV5-4 and TRBJ2-7; 8 nucleotides match TRBD1. The CDR3 contains 14 residues. Germline CDR1 reads SGHNT; CDR2 reads YYREEE (reference sequence). Unmatched junction bases numbered 6, after V lost 3 bases and J lost 4 bases. CDR3 coding DNA: TGTGCCAGCAGCTCTACAGGGGGATCTTACGAGCAGTACTTC. Translated: CASSSTGGSYEQYF. The complete variable domain, with remaining parts taken from reference TRBV5-4 and TRBJ2-7, reads ETGVTQSPTHLIKTRGQQVTLRCSSQSGHNTVSWYQQALGQGPQFIFQYYREEENGRGNFPPRFSGLQFPNYSSELNVNALELDDSALYLCASSSTGGSYEQYFGPGTRLTVT.

The genes are TRBV7-2 and TRBJ2-3, with D possibly TRBD2 on 6 matching bases. With 8 bases removed from V and 0 bases from J, the gap between germline ends came to 12 bases. From germline, CDR1 is SGHTA and CDR2 FQGNSA. This CDR3 comprises 14 residues. The CDR3 loop reads CASLGGPSTDTQYF. The CDR3 DNA reads TGTGCCAGCCTGGGAGGTCCCAGCACAGATACGCAGTATTTT.

The chain combines TRBV27 with TRBJ1-2, with 9 bases aligning to TRBD1. The germline V gene has CDR1 MNHEY and CDR2 SMNVEV (reference sequence). The CDR3 spans 15 residues. J was trimmed by 8 bases and V by 3 bases; bases with no gene match: 10. The CDR3: CASSFNGDRVSGYTF. The CDR3 DNA reads as TGTGCCAGCAGTTTCAACGGGGACAGGGTTTCAGGCTACACCTTC.

The sample holds one count of this clone. The chain carries TRBV28 and TRBJ1-4; 10 bases fit TRBD1. This CDR3 comprises 18 residues. V dropped 1 base and J dropped 4; count of bases not matched to a gene: 9. The V gene's germline CDR1 is MDHEN and CDR2 SYDVKM. Written as DNA, the CDR3 is TGTGCCAGCAGTTTATCAGTGACAGGGGGCGCTTATAATGAAAAACTGTTTTTT. Its protein product is CASSLSVTGGAYNEKLFF. Full variable domain (missing parts from reference TRBV28 and TRBJ1-4): DVKVTQSSRYLVKRTGEKVFLECVQDMDHENMFWYRQDPGLGLRLIYFSYDVKMKEKGDIPEGYSVSREKKERFSLILESASTNQTSMYLCASSLSVTGGAYNEKLFFGSGTQLSVL.

The chain employs TRBV19 and TRBJ1-2; perhaps TRBD1 as D (6 bases). The CDR3 runs to 19 residues. The V end lost 6 bases, the J end lost 3 bases, and 29 bases lay between the germline ends. The germline V gene has CDR1 LNHDA and CDR2 SQIVND (reference sequence). CDR3: CASRYSPGQLPSDYYGYTF. The CDR3, as DNA: TGTGCCAGTAGATACTCACCGGGACAACTGCCAAGCGATTACTATGGCTACACCTTC.

This clone occurred once. The chain combines TRBV7-2 with TRBJ1-5, with D unresolved. Germline assignment: CDR1 SGHTA and CDR2 FQGNSA. The ends were cut back, 3 bases at V and 1 base at J, with 13 bases in the middle. The CDR3 extends over 16 amino acids. The CDR3 sequence is CASSLRGSGSNQPQHF. CDR3 sequence (DNA): TGTGCCAGCAGCTTGAGAGGGTCGGGAAGCAATCAGCCCCAGCATTTT.

The rearrangement links TRBV28 to TRBJ1-1, with D perhaps matching TRBD1 (6 bases). The CDR3 is 14 residues long. Trimming pared 4 bases from V and 6 bases from J, leaving 15 bases between. Germline V gene lookup returns CDR1 MDHEN and CDR2 SYDVKM. CDR3 protein: CASSSRNRVSEAFF. CDR3 nucleotides: TGTGCCAGCAGTTCCCGTAACAGGGTCTCTGAAGCTTTCTTT.

The chain carries TRBV19 and TRBJ1-5; 8 bases line up with TRBD1. This CDR3 region has 14 residues. Germline V gene sequence: CDR1 LNHDA, CDR2 SQIVND (reference sequence). The V gene end was trimmed by 10 bases and the J gene end by 11 bases; junction bases not matched to a gene: 16. CDR3 coding DNA: TGTGCCACCGCACCGGACAGGGCCTCGGGAGCCCAGCATTTT. Amino acid sequence: CATAPDRASGAQHF.

The rearrangement uses TRBV28 and TRBJ2-1; TRBD2 agrees at 12 bases. This CDR3 has 14 residues. The V gene end was trimmed by 8 bases and the J gene end by 8 bases; junction bases not matched to a gene: 7. Germline V gives CDR1 MDHEN, CDR2 SYDVKM. This CDR3 reads CASLTSGRPHEQFF. For the CDR3, the DNA is TGTGCCAGCCTGACTAGCGGGAGACCGCATGAGCAGTTCTTC.

The chain joins TRBV6-5 to TRBJ2-7; D possibly corresponds to TRBD2 (6 bases). The germline gives CDR1 MNHEY, CDR2 SVGAGI. This CDR3 spans 15 amino acids. The V and J ends lost 2 bases and 3 bases respectively, with 14 bases between them. The CDR3 is CASSYASGLVYEQYF. The CDR3 region has the DNA TGTGCCAGCAGTTACGCGTCGGGACTCGTCTACGAGCAGTACTTC.

In this sample, this clone turned up a few times. The V and J genes are TRBV29-1 and TRBJ2-7, with no clear D. Trimming cost V 4 bases and J 1 base, with 5 bases left between them. The CDR3 sequence is 11 residues long. Per germline, CDR1 SQVTM and CDR2 ANQGSEA. The CDR3 here is CSVVLSYEQYF. The CDR3 DNA is TGCAGCGTTGTCCTTTCCTACGAGCAGTACTTC.

The chain carries TRBV9 and TRBJ2-7, with D tentatively TRBD1 (5 bases). Germline CDR1 and CDR2: SGDLS and YYNGEE. V dropped 5 bases and J dropped 2 bases, with 17 bases sitting between them. The CDR3 totals 15 residues. In nucleotides, the CDR3 is TGTGCCAGCAGAAAATACTCAGGGTATGCCTACGAGCAGTACTTC. Its protein product is CASRKYSGYAYEQYF.

This chain uses TRBV19 with TRBJ1-5, with D tentatively TRBD1 (5 bases). V shed 11 bases and J shed 0 bases, with 11 bases lying between them. This CDR3 has 13 residues. Per germline, CDR1 LNHDA and CDR2 SQIVND (reference sequence). The CDR3 reads CAASRDSNQPQHF. CDR3 nucleotides: TGTGCCGCCAGCAGGGATAGCAATCAGCCCCAGCATTTT.

This rearrangement joins TRBV6-5 to TRBJ2-3, with a tentative D call TRBD2 (5 bases). This CDR3 spans 15 amino acids. CDR1 is MNHEY and CDR2 is SVGAGI in the germline V gene. Trimming took off 4 bases at V and 0 bases at J, with 11 bases between the two ends. This CDR3 reads CASSWTAASTDTQYF. The CDR3 coding sequence is TGTGCCAGCAGTTGGACTGCTGCTAGCACAGATACGCAGTATTTT.

This clone was counted once. CDR3 protein: CASSFKGRTEAFF. CDR3 DNA: TGTGCCAGCAGTTTCAAGGGTCGAACTGAAGCTTTCTTT. This chain joins TRBV28 and TRBJ1-1, with unresolved D. The CDR3 sequence is 13 residues long. The V end was cut by 3 bases, the J end by 5 bases, with 10 bases between. CDR1 and CDR2 from the germline V gene are MDHEN and SYDVKM. Filled out from reference TRBV28 and TRBJ1-1, the complete variable domain reads DVKVTQSSRYLVKRTGEKVFLECVQDMDHENMFWYRQDPGLGLRLIYFSYDVKMKEKGDIPEGYSVSREKKERFSLILESASTNQTSMYLCASSFKGRTEAFFGQGTRLTVV.

The chain couples TRBV15 to TRBJ2-7; 12 bases are a match to TRBD2. The CDR3 spans 15 residues. Germline V gene data show CDR1 as LNHNV and CDR2 as YYDKDF (reference sequence). The V and J ends lost 3 bases and 3 bases, in that order; junction bases with no gene match: 3. Here the CDR3 DNA reads TGTGCCACCAGCAGGCTAGCGGGAGGGATCTACGAGCAGTACTTC. Translation: CATSRLAGGIYEQYF.

As for this clone: The sample carries other DNA sequences with the same CDR3. The chain uses TRBV28 and TRBJ1-5; D is undetermined. V lost 2 bases and J 7 bases, leaving 3 bases between the germline ends. The germline V gene has CDR1 MDHEN and CDR2 SYDVKM. This CDR3 contains 11 residues. CDR3 loop: CASSLGQPQHF. The CDR3 DNA sequence: TGTGCCAGCAGTTTAGGGCAGCCCCAGCATTTT.

This clone was recorded only once. The chain combines TRBV11-2 with TRBJ2-7, with 8 bases that match TRBD2. This CDR3 is 16 amino acids long. Unmatched junction bases numbered 12, after V lost 4 bases and J lost 4 bases. The V gene's germline CDR1 is SGHAT and CDR2 FQNNGV. In DNA form, the CDR3 reads TGTGCCAGCAGCTCTACTTCTACTAGCGGAAGTTACGAGCAGTACTTC. Its protein product is CASSSTSTSGSYEQYF.

The chain employs TRBV11-2 and TRBJ1-1; D might be TRBD1 (6 bases). Trimming pared 5 bases from V and 2 bases from J, leaving 27 bases between. This CDR3 region has 19 residues. CDR1 and CDR2 (germline): SGHAT, FQNNGV. Written as DNA, the CDR3 is TGTGCCAGCAGCCGCGGTACAGGGTTTGTGCTGTATGATAACACTGAAGCTTTCTTT. Its translation is CASSRGTGFVLYDNTEAFF.

V and J are TRBV24-1 and TRBJ1-1, with no clear D. The germline V gene has CDR1 KGHDR and CDR2 SFDVKD. Trimming removed 6 bases from V and 1 base from J, with 5 bases in between. The CDR3 contains 12 residues. As DNA, the CDR3 is TGTGCCACCAGTACAGCGAACACTGAAGCTTTCTTT. Translation gives CATSTANTEAFF.

This clone has just one count. The chain is built from TRBV19 and TRBJ1-5; D remains ambiguous. The CDR3 runs to 12 residues. The germline V gene has CDR1 LNHDA and CDR2 SQIVND (reference sequence). V lost 7 bases, J lost 4 bases, and 8 bases lay in between. The CDR3 sequence: CASKETNQPQHF. CDR3 nucleotides: TGTGCCAGTAAGGAAACTAATCAGCCCCAGCATTTT.

This rearrangement joins TRBV18 to TRBJ2-6; D is unclear. Trimming left V 2 bases short and J 1 base short, with 6 bases between. This CDR3 is built from 15 residues. The germline V gene has CDR1 KGHSH and CDR2 LQKENI. CDR3 in DNA: TGTGCCAGCTCACCAAGGATATCTGGGGCCAACGTCCTGACTTTC. Translated, it gives CASSPRISGANVLTF.

As regards this clone: The junction differs from germline at one of its ends, possibly a read error. The chain couples TRBV18 to TRBJ2-7, with TRBD1 identical over 7 bases. The CDR3 totals 13 residues. Germline V gene sequence: CDR1 KGHSH, CDR2 LQKENI. The CDR3 is CASSRDSSSEQYF. CDR3 coding DNA: TGTGCCAGCTCACGGGACAGTTCCTCCGAGCAGTACTTC.

This chain uses TRBV28 with TRBJ2-7; 12 bases match TRBD2. Germline loops: CDR1 MDHEN, CDR2 SYDVKM. The CDR3 sequence is 15 residues long. The V segment lost 5 bases and the J segment 3 bases; nucleotides outside the gene matches: 5. CDR3 in DNA: TGTGCCAGCAGTCCTTTGACTAGCGGGAGCTACGAGCAGTACTTC. Translation gives CASSPLTSGSYEQYF.

The gene calls are TRBV4-3 and TRBJ2-4, with D perhaps TRBD2 (5 bases). The V end lost 1 base, the J end lost 14 bases, and 15 bases lay between the germline ends. This CDR3 contains 13 residues. Germline V gene data show CDR1 as LGHNA and CDR2 as YSLEER. Written as DNA, the CDR3 is TGCGCCAGCAGCCAAGGGAGGTGGGGTTCGGAGTACTTC. Its protein product is CASSQGRWGSEYF.

V gene TRBV19 combines with J gene TRBJ1-6; 9 positions agree with TRBD1. CDR1 is LNHDA and CDR2 is SQIVND in the germline V gene (reference sequence). The CDR3 spans 16 residues. Germline trimming cut 3 bases from V and 10 bases from J; bases unmatched to any gene: 10. The CDR3 is CASSMGTGPSESPLHF. The CDR3 DNA reads TGTGCCAGTAGTATGGGGACAGGGCCATCGGAGTCACCCCTCCACTTT.

The chain joins TRBV25-1 to TRBJ2-7; 7 nucleotides match TRBD1. CDR1 is MGHDK and CDR2 is SYGVNS in the germline V gene. The CDR3 is made up of 15 amino acids. V shed 2 bases, J shed 0 bases, and the junction held 4 bases outside the gene matches. The CDR3 DNA reads as TGTGCCAGCAGTGAACCCAGGGGGAACTCCTACGAGCAGTACTTC. It codes for CASSEPRGNSYEQYF.